Following are 25 T cell receptor beta chains from one sample sequenced in a study of CD8+CD57+ T cells in acquired aplastic anemia. It was genomic DNA that served as the template for profiling TCR beta VDJ and CDR3. TCRdb itself ran the reads through MiXCR, one entry per CDR3 protein. The sample has 300,000 or so distinct CDR3 sequences; around three fifths are singletons. The source material was sorted CD4+, CD8+, or CD8+CD57+ T cells (not recorded which) from PBMCs. The source is a human donor with severe aplastic anemia or a healthy control (not recorded which).

This clonotype was detected many times. CDR3 sequence (DNA): TGTGCCAGTAACTCCCGGGATAATGAAAAACTGTTTTTT. This gives the protein CASNSRDNEKLFF. J is TRBJ1-4 and V is TRBV19; D is unresolved. Germline CDR1 is LNHDA and CDR2 is SQIVND (reference sequence). The V gene lost 7 bases and the J gene lost 4 bases, with 10 bases spanning the gap. The CDR3 runs 13 residues. Full variable domain (outside the CDR3, taken from reference TRBV19 and TRBJ1-4): DGGITQSPKYLFRKEGQNVTLSCEQNLNHDAMYWYRQDPGQGLRLIYYSQIVNDFQKGDIAEGYSVSREKKESFPLTVTSAQKNPTAFYLCASNSRDNEKLFFGSGTQLSVL.

This clonotype has a single count. V and J are TRBV19 and TRBJ2-6; no clear D. Germline assignment: CDR1 LNHDA and CDR2 SQIVND (reference sequence). Trimming pared 3 bases from V and 0 bases from J, leaving 6 bases between. The CDR3 extends over 15 amino acids. Written as DNA, the CDR3 is TGTGCCAGTAGTATCTGGGGCTCTGGGGCCAACGTCCTGACTTTC. Its translation: CASSIWGSGANVLTF. The full variable domain, rest sourced from reference TRBV19 and TRBJ2-6, is DGGITQSPKYLFRKEGQNVTLSCEQNLNHDAMYWYRQDPGQGLRLIYYSQIVNDFQKGDIAEGYSVSREKKESFPLTVTSAQKNPTAFYLCASSIWGSGANVLTFGAGSRLTVL.

The V and J genes are TRBV20-1 and TRBJ2-3; TRBD2 matches at 7 bases. Germline V CDR1 and CDR2: DFQATT, SNEGSKA (reference sequence). Trimming at V came to 5 bases and at J to 4 bases, leaving 6 bases not matched to a gene. The CDR3 runs 13 residues. The CDR3 DNA is TGCAGTGCTCGTCGACTAGCCCCAGATACGCAGTATTTT. This codes for CSARRLAPDTQYF.

The CDR3 nucleotides are TGTGCCAGTAGTTTTGGGGCCGAGCAGTACTTC. It specifies CASSFGAEQYF. The gene calls are TRBV19 and TRBJ2-7; TRBD1 is a possible D gene (5 bases). V was trimmed by 5 bases and J by 6 bases, leaving 8 bases between them. The CDR3 is 11 residues long. The germline V gene has CDR1 LNHDA and CDR2 SQIVND (reference sequence).

The chain couples TRBV7-9 to TRBJ2-7, with 7 bases matching TRBD1. The junction had 8 bases not matched to a gene; V was cut back by 3 bases and J by 6 bases. Germline V CDR1 and CDR2: SEHNR, FQNEAQ (reference sequence). The CDR3 is made up of 14 amino acids. The CDR3 is CASSFFDRAREQYF. CDR3 DNA: TGTGCCAGCAGCTTTTTTGACAGGGCCCGCGAGCAGTACTTC.

This clonotype was observed at least ten times. The chain combines TRBV24-1 with TRBJ2-1, with a tentative D call TRBD1 (5 bases). The CDR3 spans 14 residues. V was clipped by 4 bases and J by 8 bases, with 14 bases between them. Germline CDR1 is KGHDR and CDR2 is SFDVKD. CDR3 residues: CATSEIGTRDEQFF. CDR3 DNA: TGTGCCACCAGTGAGATAGGAACCAGGGATGAGCAGTTCTTC.

This sequence joins TRBV7-3 and TRBJ1-5, with D possibly matching TRBD1 (5 bases). CDR3 length: 16 residues. V lost 7 bases, J lost 0 bases, and 16 bases lay in between. The germline gives CDR1 SGHTA, CDR2 FQGTGA. CDR3 amino acids: CASTLGAGLSNQPQHF. The DNA for the CDR3 is TGTGCCAGCACCCTTGGGGCAGGACTTAGCAATCAGCCCCAGCATTTT.

This clonotype was found many times. Written as DNA, the CDR3 is TGCAGTGCTACAGGGGTGGTGGAGACCCAGTACTTC. Its translation is CSATGVVETQYF. The rearrangement links TRBV20-1 to TRBJ2-5; D is perhaps TRBD1 (6 bases). Germline V gene lookup returns CDR1 DFQATT and CDR2 SNEGSKA (reference sequence). V dropped 4 bases and J dropped 5 bases, with 11 bases sitting between them. The CDR3 totals 12 residues.

This clonotype has just one count. This chain connects TRBV7-2 to TRBJ1-4; no clear D gene. Germline V CDR1 and CDR2: SGHTA, FQGNSA. CDR3 length equals 16 residues. The ends were cut back, 5 bases at V and 3 bases at J, with 16 bases in the middle. CDR3 amino acids: CASSDGRWGSNEKLFF. CDR3 nucleotides: TGTGCCAGCAGCGACGGGAGATGGGGTTCTAATGAAAAACTGTTTTTT.

This chain links TRBV20-1 with TRBJ1-4, with a possible D match to TRBD1 (6 bases). V was pared by 2 bases and J by 10 bases, with 17 bases between. CDR3 length: 14 amino acids. Germline loops: CDR1 DFQATT, CDR2 SNEGSKA (reference sequence). The DNA of the CDR3 is TGCAGTGCTAGACCTAAACAGGGAGGTGGAAAACTGTTTTTT. Translation: CSARPKQGGGKLFF.

This clonotype was observed at least ten times. V gene TRBV20-1 combines with J gene TRBJ1-3; D may be TRBD1 (5 bases). V was cut by 2 bases and J by 0 bases, with 14 bases left in between. Germline V gene sequence: CDR1 DFQATT, CDR2 SNEGSKA (reference sequence). CDR3 length: 16 residues. Here the CDR3 reads CSARKQARSSGNTIYF. CDR3 sequence (DNA): TGCAGTGCTAGAAAACAGGCGCGGAGCTCTGGAAACACCATATATTTT.

The chain couples TRBV6-5 to TRBJ1-1; 9 bases agree with TRBD1. This CDR3 is built from 17 residues. Losses at the gene ends were 3 bases for V and 0 bases for J; bases not matched to a gene: 8. The germline V gene encodes CDR1 MNHEY and CDR2 SVGAGI. This CDR3 is CASSYFSGQGLNTEAFF. CDR3 coding DNA: TGTGCCAGCAGTTATTTTTCGGGACAGGGTCTGAACACTGAAGCTTTCTTT.

This clonotype was counted a few times. J is TRBJ1-6 and V is TRBV5-1; D not certain. Germline CDR1 reads SGHRS; CDR2 reads YFSETQ. The CDR3 runs to 14 residues. V dropped 5 bases and J dropped 7 bases, with 13 bases sitting between them. The CDR3 DNA follows: TGCGCCAGCAGGCCCGAGGGTTTGAATTCACCCCTCCACTTT. Translation: CASRPEGLNSPLHF.

This clonotype was seen a handful of times. The chain joins TRBV20-1 to TRBJ2-7; TRBD1 aligns across 9 bases. Germline CDR1 and CDR2: DFQATT and SNEGSKA (reference sequence). V lost 0 bases to trimming and J lost 1 base; unmatched junction nucleotides: 7. CDR3 length: 16 amino acids. This CDR3 reads CSARDPWTGDSYEQYF. CDR3 bases: TGCAGTGCTAGAGATCCATGGACAGGGGATTCCTACGAGCAGTACTTC.

V usage is TRBV5-6 and J usage is TRBJ1-2; 10 positions match TRBD1. Trimming at V came to 2 bases and at J to 7 bases, leaving 11 bases not matched to a gene. This CDR3 spans 16 amino acids. Germline V CDR1 and CDR2: SGHDT, YYEEEE. DNA for the CDR3: TGTGCCAGCAGCTTATACCGACAGGGGGCGCGAGGTGGCTACACCTTC. This translates into CASSLYRQGARGGYTF.

The J gene is TRBJ2-2, the V gene TRBV7-2; weak D call: TRBD1 (6 bases). This CDR3 comprises 15 residues. Per the germline V gene, CDR1 is SGHTA and CDR2 is FQGNSA. Trimming removed 5 bases from V and 6 bases from J, with 16 bases in between. CDR3 residues: CASSRLNPGAGELFF. CDR3 DNA sequence: TGTGCCAGCAGCAGACTCAACCCAGGGGCCGGGGAGCTGTTTTTT. The full variable domain, rest sourced from reference TRBV7-2 and TRBJ2-2, is GAGVSQSPSNKVTEKGKDVELRCDPISGHTALYWYRQSLGQGLEFLIYFQGNSAPDKSGLPSDRFSAERTGGSVSTLTIQRTQQEDSAVYLCASSRLNPGAGELFFGEGSRLTVL.

In this sample, this clonotype turned up a few times. The chain links TRBV5-1 to TRBJ1-4; a possible D gene is TRBD1 (5 bases). V lost 4 bases and J 8 bases, leaving 15 bases between the germline ends. Germline V CDR1 and CDR2: SGHRS, YFSETQ. The CDR3 contains 14 residues. The CDR3: CASSPGGAEEKLFF. Here the CDR3 DNA reads TGCGCCAGCAGCCCTGGAGGGGCAGAGGAAAAACTGTTTTTT.

This clonotype was seen once. The chain employs TRBV2 and TRBJ1-1; 8 bases are a match to TRBD1. Germline trimming cut 7 bases from V and 5 bases from J; bases unmatched to any gene: 9. The CDR3 consists of 14 residues. Germline V gene lookup returns CDR1 SNHLY and CDR2 FYNNEI. The CDR3 protein is CASNLIQGGTEAFF. For the CDR3, the DNA is TGTGCCAGCAACCTAATACAGGGGGGGACTGAAGCTTTCTTT.

This clonotype was found a few times. The chain has TRBV5-4 and TRBJ2-3; a weak D match, TRBD2 (6 bases). CDR1 and CDR2 (germline): SGHNT, YYREEE (reference sequence). Trimming took off 0 bases at V and 4 bases at J, with 9 bases between the two ends. CDR3 length: 14 residues. This CDR3 reads CASSLGLVPDTQYF. The CDR3 DNA reads TGTGCCAGCAGCTTGGGACTAGTCCCAGATACGCAGTATTTT. Variable domain in full (rest from reference TRBV5-4 and TRBJ2-3): ETGVTQSPTHLIKTRGQQVTLRCSSQSGHNTVSWYQQALGQGPQFIFQYYREEENGRGNFPPRFSGLQFPNYSSELNVNALELDDSALYLCASSLGLVPDTQYFGPGTRLTVL.

Many counts were recorded for this clonotype. The rearrangement links TRBV6-4 to TRBJ1-2; D remains unclear. The CDR3 spans 12 residues. Germline values: CDR1 MRHNA, CDR2 SNTAGT. Trimming cost V 2 bases and J 4 bases, with 5 bases left between them. CDR3 in amino acids: CASSDGFYGYTF. The CDR3 DNA follows: TGTGCCAGCAGTGACGGCTTCTATGGCTACACCTTC.

The chain joins TRBV7-9 to TRBJ2-7; the D gene is possibly TRBD2 (7 bases). The CDR3 consists of 16 residues. Germline V lookup: CDR1 SEHNR, CDR2 FQNEAQ (reference sequence). The V end lost 5 bases, the J end lost 3 bases, and 20 bases lay between the germline ends. The CDR3 DNA sequence: TGTGCCAGCAGCCAAGAGGGCGGGGGCCTTGTCTACGAGCAGTACTTC. Encoded protein: CASSQEGGGLVYEQYF.

Turning to this clonotype: Germline and junction disagree at one end, which may indicate a read error. The rearrangement links TRBV7-2 to TRBJ1-1; tentative D call: TRBD1 (6 bases). This CDR3 has 15 residues. CDR1 is SGHTA, CDR2 FQGNSA, per germline. The CDR3 here is CASSLVPGADTEAFF. Here the CDR3 DNA reads TGCGCCAGCAGCTTGGTTCCGGGGGCGGACACTGAAGCTTTCTTT.

This clonotype was seen repeatedly, ten times or more. This chain joins TRBV5-8 and TRBJ1-3; maybe TRBD1 (5 bases). Trimming shortened V by 3 bases and J by 3 bases, and 13 bases separated the two germline ends. CDR1 and CDR2 (germline): SGHTS, YDEGEE. The CDR3 is 15 amino acids. The CDR3 loop is CASSWEGAYGNTIYF. CDR3 sequence (DNA): TGTGCCAGCAGCTGGGAAGGGGCGTATGGAAACACCATATATTTT.

The chain recombines TRBV5-1 with TRBJ2-7, with TRBD2 identical over 11 bases. The CDR3 covers 16 residues. Germline trimming cut 0 bases from V and 4 bases from J; bases unmatched to any gene: 6. Per germline, CDR1 SGHRS and CDR2 YFSETQ. The CDR3 spells CASSLATSGGSYEQYF. The CDR3 DNA is TGCGCCAGCAGCTTGGCCACTAGCGGGGGCTCTTACGAGCAGTACTTC. Based on the CDR3 plus reference TRBV5-1 and TRBJ2-7, the full variable domain is KAGVTQTPRYLIKTRGQQVTLSCSPISGHRSVSWYQQTPGQGLQFLFEYFSETQRNKGNFPGRFSGRQFSNSRSEMNVSTLELGDSALYLCASSLATSGGSYEQYFGPGTRLTVT.

This clonotype came up many times. The rearrangement uses TRBV5-1 and TRBJ2-3, with D perhaps matching TRBD2 (5 bases). The CDR3 is 16 amino acids. CDR1 SGHRS and CDR2 YFSETQ come from the germline V gene. Trimming removed 4 bases from V and 2 bases from J, with 17 bases in between. The DNA for the CDR3 is TGCGCCAGCAGCAGGAGGACGTTTTTCTCCACAGATACGCAGTATTTT. Residues: CASSRRTFFSTDTQYF.